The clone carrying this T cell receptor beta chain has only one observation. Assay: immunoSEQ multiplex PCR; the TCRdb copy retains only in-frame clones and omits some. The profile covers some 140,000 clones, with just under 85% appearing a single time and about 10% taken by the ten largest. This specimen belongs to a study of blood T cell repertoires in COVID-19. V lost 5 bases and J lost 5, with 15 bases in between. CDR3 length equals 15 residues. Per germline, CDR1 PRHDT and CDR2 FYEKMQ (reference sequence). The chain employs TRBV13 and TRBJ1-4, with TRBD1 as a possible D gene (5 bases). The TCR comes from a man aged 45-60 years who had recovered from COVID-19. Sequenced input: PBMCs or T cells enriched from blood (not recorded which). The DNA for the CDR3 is TGTGCCAGCAGCAGAAACGGGCCAGGGAATGAAAAACTGTTTTTT. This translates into CASSRNGPGNEKLFF.